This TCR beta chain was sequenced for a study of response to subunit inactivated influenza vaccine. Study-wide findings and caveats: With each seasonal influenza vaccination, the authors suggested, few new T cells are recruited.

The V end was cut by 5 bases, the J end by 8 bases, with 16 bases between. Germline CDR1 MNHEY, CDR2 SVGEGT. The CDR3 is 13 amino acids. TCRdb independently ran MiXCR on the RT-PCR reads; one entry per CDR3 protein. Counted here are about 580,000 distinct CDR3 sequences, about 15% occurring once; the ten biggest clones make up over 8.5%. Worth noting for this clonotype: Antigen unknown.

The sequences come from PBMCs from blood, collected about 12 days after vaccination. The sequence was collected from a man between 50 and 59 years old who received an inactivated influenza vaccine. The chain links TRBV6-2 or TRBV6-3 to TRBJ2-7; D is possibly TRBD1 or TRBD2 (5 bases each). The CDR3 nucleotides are TGTGCCAGCAGTCGGGGACCGGGAAGAAAGCAGTACTTC. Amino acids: CASSRGPGRKQYF.